This TCR beta chain is from a study of blood T cell repertoires in COVID-19. Whole-study context: In each case, the material was cDNA or gDNA derived from T cells, B-cell-depleted T cells, or PBMCs.

The CDR3 extends over 14 amino acids. The ends lost 10 bases at V and 6 bases at J; junction bases unmatched: 11. The germline CDR1 and CDR2 sequences are MNHEY and SVGAGI. Original processing methods: Using reference gene primer amplification, nucleated cell counts were estimated. Assay used: immunoSEQ multiplex PCR; TCRdb lists only in-frame clones, some missing. V, J and clone size are those of that table, while D and trimming were read from the DNA. The data show under 300,000 clones, 89% seen once. Participant reports of clinical history set cohort assignment. Each recovered donor of Cohort 3 presented with two negative PCRs, clearance, or symptom resolution.

The chain links TRBV6-5 to TRBJ2-1; 8 bases agree with TRBD1. The material sequenced was PBMCs or T cells enriched from blood (not recorded which). The sequence came from a woman in her 40s who had recovered from COVID-19. The CDR3 loop is CATMDREEGNEQFF. CDR3 coding DNA: TGTGCCACTATGGACAGGGAGGAAGGCAATGAGCAGTTCTTC.